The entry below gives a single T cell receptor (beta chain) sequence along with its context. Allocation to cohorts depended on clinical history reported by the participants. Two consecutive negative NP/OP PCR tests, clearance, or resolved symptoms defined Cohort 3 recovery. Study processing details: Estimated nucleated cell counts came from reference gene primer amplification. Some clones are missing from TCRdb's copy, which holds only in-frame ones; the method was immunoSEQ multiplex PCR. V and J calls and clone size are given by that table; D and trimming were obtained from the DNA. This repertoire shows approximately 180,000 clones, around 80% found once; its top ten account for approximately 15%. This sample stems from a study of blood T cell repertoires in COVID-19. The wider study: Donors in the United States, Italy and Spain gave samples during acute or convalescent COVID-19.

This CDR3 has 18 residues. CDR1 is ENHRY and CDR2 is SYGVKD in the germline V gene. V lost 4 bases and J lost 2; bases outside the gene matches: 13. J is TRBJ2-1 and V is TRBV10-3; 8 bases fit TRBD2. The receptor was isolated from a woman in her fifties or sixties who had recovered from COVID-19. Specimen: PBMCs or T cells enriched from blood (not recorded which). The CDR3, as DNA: TGTGCCATCAGTGGACGGTCGACTCAACTAGCGGCCTACAATGAGCAGTTCTTC. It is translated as CAISGRSTQLAAYNEQFF.